The 10 T cell receptor beta chains presented below share a single source sample, sequenced in a study of vaccination and CD4 T cells after COVID-19. Antigens of these TCRs are unknown. At the Johns Hopkins FTIC core, DNA taken from cultured CD4+ T cells was sequenced by way of the Oncomine TCR Beta short-read assay. A single record per CDR3 protein comes from TCRdb applying MiXCR to the PCR reads. This sample has 5,500 to 8,000 distinct CDR3 sequences, with about 41% found just once. Treatment of the sample: roughly ten-day PBMC culture with coronavirus spike peptide pools or control peptides (ViraFEST assay). An unexposed donor provided the CD4+ T cells, which were collected before the COVID-19 pandemic (2011-2018). The material sequenced was CD4+ T cells from blood, cultured in vitro. These receptors originate from a human donor in good health.

Of note for this clonotype: At one end the junction does not follow the germline gene, possibly because of a read error. V and J are TRBV6-1 and TRBJ1-2; 10 bases align to TRBD1. The CDR3 loop spans 19 amino acids. Germline V gene lookup returns CDR1 MNHNS and CDR2 SASEGT. CDR3 DNA: TGTACCAGCAGTGGCCCACCCAGACAGGGGGCTTACGTTAACTATGGCTACACCTTC. It codes for CTSSGPPRQGAYVNYGYTF.

The chain links TRBV6-5 to TRBJ1-1, with 9 bases identical to TRBD1. The CDR3 length is 21 residues. Germline CDR1 reads MNHEY; CDR2 reads SVGAGI. Trimming removed 0 bases from V and 2 bases from J; junction bases left unmatched: 19. This CDR3 reads CASSYSQDRGQPAGENTEAFF. Written as DNA, the CDR3 is TGTGCCAGCAGTTACTCCCAGGACAGGGGACAACCGGCCGGCGAAAACACTGAAGCTTTCTTT.

In this sample, this clonotype is large. The rearrangement uses TRBV10-2 and TRBJ1-2; D unclear. With 7 bases removed from V and 1 base from J, the gap between germline ends came to 13 bases. Germline V gene sequence: CDR1 WSHSY, CDR2 SAAADI. The CDR3 covers 14 residues. CDR3 residues: CASTKGRNNYGYTF. The CDR3 nucleotides read TGCGCCAGCACCAAAGGGAGAAATAACTATGGCTACACCTTC.

The gene calls are TRBV12-3 or TRBV12-4 and TRBJ1-2, with D tentatively TRBD1 (5 bases). The V end was cut by 6 bases, the J end by 8 bases, with 13 bases between. The CDR3 loop spans 12 amino acids. The CDR3 reads CASSPWGEGYTF. As DNA, the CDR3 is TGTGCCAGCAGCCCGTGGGGGGAAGGCTACACCTTC.

The chain joins TRBV27 to TRBJ1-4; D gene unclear. The CDR3 covers 13 residues. Germline V gives CDR1 MNHEY, CDR2 SMNVEV (reference sequence). Between the trimmed V and J ends, which lost 2 bases and 8 bases, there was a span of 9 bases. The CDR3 region is CASSLRRGEKLFF. The CDR3 bases are TGTGCCAGCAGTTTACGGCGCGGAGAAAAACTGTTTTTT.

The chain employs TRBV6-5 and TRBJ1-6; no clear D. Trimming pared 2 bases from V and 8 bases from J, leaving 13 bases between. The germline V gene has CDR1 MNHEY and CDR2 SVGAGI. This CDR3 is built from 15 residues. The DNA for the CDR3 is TGTGCCAGCAGTTACGATGGGCAGGAACATTCACCCCTCCACTTT. Encoded protein: CASSYDGQEHSPLHF.

V gene TRBV10-2 combines with J gene TRBJ2-7; D may be TRBD1 (6 bases). CDR1 and CDR2 (germline): WSHSY, SAAADI. V lost 8 bases and J 4 bases, leaving 18 bases between the germline ends. The CDR3 covers 14 residues. CDR3: CASLQGLGPYEQYF. The CDR3, as DNA: TGCGCCAGCTTACAGGGTTTGGGCCCTTACGAGCAGTACTTC.

The chain employs TRBV18 and TRBJ2-1, with a tentative D call TRBD2 (5 bases). CDR1 and CDR2 from the germline V gene are KGHSH and LQKENI. Between the trimmed V and J ends, which lost 3 bases and 12 bases, there was a span of 12 bases. The CDR3 extends over 12 amino acids. The CDR3 DNA follows: TGTGCCAGCTCACCGTCCCTCGAGGGGCAGTTCTTC. Protein: CASSPSLEGQFF.

This clonotype was detected a few times. J is TRBJ1-6 and V is TRBV2; tentative D call: TRBD1 (6 bases). The germline gives CDR1 SNHLY, CDR2 FYNNEI. This CDR3 region has 13 residues. Trimming removed 7 bases at V and 7 bases at J, with 11 bases between. Here the CDR3 DNA reads TGTGCCAGCATATGGGGGCTAAATTCACCCCTCCACTTT. Translating gives CASIWGLNSPLHF. Drawing the rest from reference TRBV2 and TRBJ1-6, the complete variable domain is EPEVTQTPSHQVTQMGQEVILRCVPISNHLYFYWYRQILGQKVEFLVSFYNNEISEKSEIFDDQFSVERPDGSNFTLKIRSTKLEDSAMYFCASIWGLNSPLHFGNGTRLTVT.

The gene calls are TRBV2 and TRBJ1-5; D not resolved. From germline, CDR1 is SNHLY and CDR2 FYNNEI. This CDR3 contains 14 residues. Trimming removed 4 bases from V and 3 bases from J, with 10 bases in between. The CDR3 nucleotides are TGTGCCAGCAGTGCTGACGGAAACAATCAGCCCCAGCATTTT. Translated: CASSADGNNQPQHF. Drawing the rest from reference TRBV2 and TRBJ1-5, the complete variable domain is EPEVTQTPSHQVTQMGQEVILRCVPISNHLYFYWYRQILGQKVEFLVSFYNNEISEKSEIFDDQFSVERPDGSNFTLKIRSTKLEDSAMYFCASSADGNNQPQHFGDGTRLSIL.